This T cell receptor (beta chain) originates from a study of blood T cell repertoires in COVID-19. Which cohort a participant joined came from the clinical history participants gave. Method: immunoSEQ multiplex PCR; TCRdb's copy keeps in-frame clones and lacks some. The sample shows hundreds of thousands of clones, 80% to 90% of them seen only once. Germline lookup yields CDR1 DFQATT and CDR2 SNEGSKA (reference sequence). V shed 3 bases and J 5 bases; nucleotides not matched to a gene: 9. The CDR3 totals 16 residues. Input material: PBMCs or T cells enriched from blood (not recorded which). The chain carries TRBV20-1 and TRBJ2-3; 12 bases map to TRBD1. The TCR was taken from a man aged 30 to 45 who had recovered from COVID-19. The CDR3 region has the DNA TGCAGTGCTAGTGTTTTTGGGACAGGGGGCATAGATACGCAGTATTTT. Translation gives CSASVFGTGGIDTQYF.